The rows below give T cell receptor beta chains drawn from one sample of a study of T cell changes during pregnancy in multiple sclerosis. TCRdb's table, derived via immunoSEQ multiplex PCR, lists solely in-frame clones and lacks some. Of about 76,000 clones in the sample, roughly 92% were seen once. Sequencing was performed on peripheral blood, taken after pregnancy. These receptors all stem from a female donor in good health, enrolled as a control in a pregnancy study. Both conserved end residues are part of each CDR3. The D gene is left open where the match is weak. Clone size, where shown, is once, few, many, or a class for clones that have expanded.

D	V	size	J	DNA	CDR3
TRBD1	TRBV29-1	NA	TRBJ2-3	TGCAGCGCTGGACAGGGGAGCACAGATACGCAGTATTTT	CSAGQGSTDTQYF
NA	TRBV28	NA	TRBJ1-1	TGTGCCAGCAGTTTACCCCGGACACGGGGGGGCGAAGCTTTCTTT	CASSLPRTRGGEAFF
NA	TRBV2	NA	TRBJ1-2	TGTGCCAGCAGTGAAGGGGGACGGACAGCTAACTATGGCTACACCTTC	CASSEGGRTANYGYTF
TRBD2	TRBV7-2	few	TRBJ2-3	TGTGCCAGCAGTCTTGCTAGCGGGGGCTACACAGATACGCAGTATTTT	CASSLASGGYTDTQYF
TRBD2	TRBV12-5	once	TRBJ2-1	TGTGCTAGTGGCCCTCGCGGCGGGGGGGCCGGGGAGCAGTTCTTC	CASGPRGGGAGEQFF
NA	TRBV11-1	NA	TRBJ1-1	TGTGCCAGCAGCTTAGGGCATGCGGATAACACTGAAGCTTTCTTT	CASSLGHADNTEAFF
TRBD1	TRBV28	NA	TRBJ2-7	TGTGCCAGCAGTCCCCCGGACAGGGGGTATCGAGGCGAGCAGTACTTC	CASSPPDRGYRGEQYF
NA	TRBV28	NA	TRBJ1-2	TGTGCCAGCAGTTTTTCGGTCAGCTACACCTTC	CASSFSVSYTF
TRBD2	TRBV7-3	NA	TRBJ2-2	TGTGCCAGCAGCTTAGCGGGAGAGGCCGGGGAGCTGTTTTTT	CASSLAGEAGELFF
NA	TRBV10-3	NA	TRBJ2-1	TGTGCCATCGGTGGGGAGCTGATACGGCAGTTCTTC	CAIGGELIRQFF
TRBD1	TRBV19	once	TRBJ2-7	TGTGCCAGTAGTATAGCGAAGGGGGCGTTCTACGAGCAGTACTTC	CASSIAKGAFYEQYF
NA	TRBV4-1	NA	TRBJ1-1	TGCGCCAGCAGCGCAGAGGGGGTTGGAGCTTTCTTT	CASSAEGVGAFF
NA	TRBV27	once	TRBJ2-7	TGTGCCAGCAGCCTACGACTAGGCTTCTCCTACGAGCAGTACTTC	CASSLRLGFSYEQYF
TRBD2	TRBV7-8	NA	TRBJ2-1	TGTGCCAGCAGCTTAGTGCGGGGGGGCGTAACTCCGCTGATCAATGAGCAGTTCTTC	CASSLVRGGVTPLINEQFF
TRBD2	TRBV28	NA	TRBJ2-5	TGTGCCAGCAGTTTCGGCGGGAGGGCCGTAGAGACCCAGTACTTC	CASSFGGRAVETQYF
TRBD1	TRBV6-6	NA	TRBJ2-1	TGTGCCAGCAGTCAATCCCTCCGGGACAGAAAGCAGTTCTTC	CASSQSLRDRKQFF
TRBD2	TRBV2	NA	TRBJ2-5	TGTGCCAGCAGTGGGGGACTAGCTCAAGAGACCCAGTACTTC	CASSGGLAQETQYF
NA	TRBV12-1	NA	TRBJ2-1	TGTGCCAGCAGTTCTAGGGGGACAGGGGACCGTCGGGGGTCGAATGAGCAGTTCTTC	CASSSRGTGDRRGSNEQFF
TRBD2	TRBV2	NA	TRBJ2-3	TGTGCCAGCAGGGCAGGGACTAGCGGGGGACGGGCAGATACGCAGTATTTT	CASRAGTSGGRADTQYF
NA	TRBV14	once	TRBJ1-1	TGTGCCAGCAGTCTCGGACAGAACACTGAAGCTTTCTTT	CASSLGQNTEAFF
TRBD1	TRBV6-1	NA	TRBJ1-2	TGTGCCAGCAGTGAAAGGGACAGGTTAATCAACTATGGCTACACCTTC	CASSERDRLINYGYTF
TRBD1	TRBV5-1	NA	TRBJ1-2	TGCGCCAGCAGCTTGGAGGACAGGATGAACTATGGCTACACCTTC	CASSLEDRMNYGYTF
TRBD1	TRBV4-1	NA	TRBJ1-1	TGCGCCAGCAGCCAAACGGACAGGGCTCTGAACACTGAAGCTTTCTTT	CASSQTDRALNTEAFF
TRBD1	TRBV9	NA	TRBJ2-2	TGTGCCAGCAGCGTAGATGTCAGGGGGTCAAGGGGACCCGGGGAGCTGTTTTTT	CASSVDVRGSRGPGELFF
NA	TRBV6-5	NA	TRBJ1-2	TGTGCCAGCAGTCGGGGGGGCGGTGGCTACACCTTC	CASSRGGGGYTF
NA	TRBV11-2	once	TRBJ2-3	TGTGCCAGCAGCTACAGGGATACGCAGTATTTT	CASSYRDTQYF
TRBD1	TRBV6-4	few	TRBJ1-2	TGTGCCAGCAGTGACTTGGGACAGGGAATGGGGGGCTACACCTTC	CASSDLGQGMGGYTF
NA	TRBV4-2	few	TRBJ1-2	TGTGCCAGCAACCAGGGAGGAGGGTACTATGGCTACACCTTC	CASNQGGGYYGYTF
NA	TRBV5-1	once	TRBJ1-3	TGCGCCAGCAGCTCAGAATCTTCCTCTGGAAACACCATATATTTT	CASSSESSSGNTIYF
NA	TRBV5-5	NA	TRBJ1-6	TGTGCCAGCAGCCATCTACAGGGTTATAATTCACCCCTCCACTTT	CASSHLQGYNSPLHF
TRBD2	TRBV25-1	NA	TRBJ2-3	TGTGCCAGCAGTGAAGGGGCTAGCGGGGACTCAGATACGCAGTATTTT	CASSEGASGDSDTQYF
TRBD1	TRBV6-4	once	TRBJ2-5	TGTGCCAGCAGCCCCGGAACAGGGGAAGGGGAGACCCAGTACTTC	CASSPGTGEGETQYF
NA	TRBV10-2	NA	TRBJ1-6	TGCGCCAGCAATGGACAGTTTAATTCACCCCTCCACTTT	CASNGQFNSPLHF
TRBD1	TRBV7-9	NA	TRBJ1-2	TGTGCCAGCAGCCGTGGACAGGGAAACTATGGCTACACCTTC	CASSRGQGNYGYTF
NA	TRBV27	NA	TRBJ2-1	TGTGCCAGCACCCCGGGACTCGAAGGCAATGAGCAGTTCTTC	CASTPGLEGNEQFF
NA	TRBV7-3	NA	TRBJ1-1	TGTGCCAGCAGCTGGGGACAATTCATGAACACTGAAGCTTTCTTT	CASSWGQFMNTEAFF
NA	TRBV7-6	once	TRBJ2-5	TGTGCCAGCAGCTTAGCCTCCGGCAGGGGAGAGACCCAGTACTTC	CASSLASGRGETQYF
NA	TRBV11-3	NA	TRBJ2-1	TGTGCCAGCAGCTTAGGTCCCCCTAGCGCACAGTTCTTC	CASSLGPPSAQFF
TRBD1	TRBV14	NA	TRBJ1-1	TGTGCCAGCAGCCTAGCAGGGGGGACTGAAGCTTTCTTT	CASSLAGGTEAFF
TRBD1	TRBV7-8	NA	TRBJ1-6	TGTGCCAGCACCAACATCGCCGGGACAGGGCCTTCACCCCTCCACTTT	CASTNIAGTGPSPLHF
NA	TRBV7-9	NA	TRBJ2-2	TGTGCCAGCACCCCTTTTCTGGGGCCCGCGAACACCGGGGAGCTGTTTTTT	CASTPFLGPANTGELFF
NA	TRBV2	NA	TRBJ1-6	TGTGCCATCGAACAGACCGGCTCACCCCTCCACTTT	CAIEQTGSPLHF
TRBD1	TRBV6-4	NA	TRBJ2-7	TGTGCCAGCAGCAGTACTCAGGGGGTAGAATTC	CASSSTQGVEF
TRBD2	TRBV27	NA	TRBJ2-2	TGTGCCAGCAGTCCAGAGGGGACTATGACCGGGGAGCTGTTTTTT	CASSPEGTMTGELFF
NA	TRBV5-1	NA	TRBJ2-1	TGCGCCAGCTCGGAGACCCCAACGTCAGAGCAGTTCTTC	CASSETPTSEQFF
TRBD1	TRBV4-1	NA	TRBJ2-7	TGCGCCAGCAGCAAAAGGACAGGGAGGGAGCAGTACTTC	CASSKRTGREQYF
NA	TRBV2	NA	TRBJ2-7	TGTGCCAGCGAGCCAGCGGACGCGAACTCCTACGAGCAGTACTTC	CASEPADANSYEQYF
NA	TRBV10-3	NA	TRBJ2-7	TGTGCCATCAGTGATCAGGGATTACTCTACGAGCAGTACTTC	CAISDQGLLYEQYF
TRBD2	TRBV18	NA	TRBJ2-4	TGTGCCAGCTCACCGCTGACTAGCGGGGGATCGGGGAACATTCAGTACTTC	CASSPLTSGGSGNIQYF
NA	TRBV11-2	NA	TRBJ2-7	TGTGCCAGCAGCTTAGTATCGGGGAGCTCCTACGAGCAGTACTTC	CASSLVSGSSYEQYF
TRBD1	TRBV28	NA	TRBJ1-2	TGTGCCAGCAGTTTTGGGGCAGGGGGCGTCAGGTCTAACTATGGCTACACCTTC	CASSFGAGGVRSNYGYTF